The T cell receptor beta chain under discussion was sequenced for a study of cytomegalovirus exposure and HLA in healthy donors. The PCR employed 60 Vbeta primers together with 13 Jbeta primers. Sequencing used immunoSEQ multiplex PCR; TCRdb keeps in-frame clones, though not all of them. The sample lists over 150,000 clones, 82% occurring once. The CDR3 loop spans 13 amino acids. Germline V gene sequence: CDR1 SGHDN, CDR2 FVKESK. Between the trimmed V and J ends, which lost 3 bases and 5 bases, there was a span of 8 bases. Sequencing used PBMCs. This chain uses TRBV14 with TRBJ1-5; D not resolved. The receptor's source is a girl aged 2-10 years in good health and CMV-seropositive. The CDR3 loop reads CASSHAPDQPQHF. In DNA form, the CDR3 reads TGTGCCAGCAGCCACGCCCCGGATCAGCCCCAGCATTTT. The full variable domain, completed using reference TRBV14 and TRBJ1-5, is EAGVTQFPSHSVIEKGQTVTLRCDPISGHDNLYWYRRVMGKEIKFLLHFVKESKQDESGMPNNRFLAERTGGTYSTLKVQPAELEDSGVYFCASSHAPDQPQHFGDGTRLSIL.